The 10 T cell receptor beta chains below were found in one sample sequenced in a study of a mutant IDH1 vaccine in newly diagnosed glioma. Time point meaning: week 5, during vaccination. All doses held 300 ug of mutant IDH1 20-mer peptide, with topical imiquimod. Antigens for these TCRs are unknown. Here immunoSEQ multiplex PCR was the method, and the copy in TCRdb shows in-frame clones only, minus some. The sample holds fewer than 100,000 clones, roughly 91% seen once. The sequencing here drew on PBMCs, taken from a glioma patient whose treatment included an IDH1 peptide vaccine. All receptors derive from a woman between 50 and 59 years old with glioma.

A word on this clone: In the same sample, other DNA sequences code for this CDR3. V is TRBV5-1 and J is TRBJ1-5, with D hard to call. Germline V gives CDR1 SGHRS, CDR2 YFSETQ. V lost 0 bases and J lost 0, with 7 bases in between. This CDR3 spans 15 amino acids. The CDR3 nucleotides read TGCGCCAGCAGCTTGGAGGGATATAGCAATCAGCCCCAGCATTTT. Amino acid sequence: CASSLEGYSNQPQHF.

The J gene is TRBJ1-6, the V gene TRBV5-1; TRBD1 matches at 8 bases. Germline V gene sequence: CDR1 SGHRS, CDR2 YFSETQ. The CDR3 sequence is 13 residues long. The trim removed 7 bases at V and 7 bases at J, leaving 4 bases unmatched. The DNA for the CDR3 is TGCGCCAGCGGGGCAGGGGGCAATTCACCCCTCCACTTT. Its translation: CASGAGGNSPLHF.

This chain links TRBV9 with TRBJ1-5; TRBD1 agrees at 8 bases. The CDR3 has 14 amino acids. The germline gives CDR1 SGDLS, CDR2 YYNGEE. Trimming cost V 4 bases and J 4 bases; bases outside gene matches: 4. Here the CDR3 reads CASSPTGGNQPQHF. As DNA, the CDR3 is TGTGCCAGCAGCCCAACAGGGGGGAATCAGCCCCAGCATTTT.

V usage is TRBV5-1 and J usage is TRBJ1-1; the match to TRBD1 covers 8 bases. From germline, CDR1 is SGHRS and CDR2 YFSETQ. This CDR3 is built from 14 residues. J was trimmed by 5 bases and V by 7 bases; bases with no gene match: 10. The CDR3 sequence is CASRAMTGATEAFF. Here the CDR3 DNA reads TGCGCCAGCCGAGCTATGACAGGGGCAACTGAAGCTTTCTTT.

V gene TRBV19 combines with J gene TRBJ2-7; TRBD2 aligns across 10 bases. CDR3 size: 14 residues. Trimming removed 6 bases from V and 5 bases from J; junction bases left unmatched: 7. Germline V gene lookup returns CDR1 LNHDA and CDR2 SQIVND (reference sequence). Here the CDR3 DNA reads TGTGCCAGTAGCAGTAGCGGGAGGCCCCACGAGCAGTACTTC. Translating gives CASSSSGRPHEQYF.

In this sample, this clone turned up once. The chain uses TRBV2 and TRBJ2-7; D uncertain. CDR1 is SNHLY and CDR2 is FYNNEI in the germline V gene. V lost 2 bases and J lost 5, with 7 bases in between. The CDR3 extends over 12 amino acids. CDR3 DNA sequence: TGTGCCAGCAGTGAAATTACGCACGAGCAGTACTTC. Translated: CASSEITHEQYF.

This chain joins TRBV27 and TRBJ1-2; 7 bases align to TRBD1. The CDR3 covers 16 residues. The trim removed 0 bases at V and 3 bases at J, leaving 7 bases unmatched. The germline V gene has CDR1 MNHEY and CDR2 SMNVEV (reference sequence). CDR3 residues: CASSLSRDSLHYGYTF. The CDR3, as DNA: TGTGCCAGCAGTTTATCCCGGGACAGTCTTCACTATGGCTACACCTTC.

The rearrangement links TRBV5-1 to TRBJ2-1, with 8 bases that match TRBD2. The germline V gene encodes CDR1 SGHRS and CDR2 YFSETQ. V lost 0 bases, J lost 6 bases, and 2 bases stayed unmatched. CDR3 length: 14 amino acids. DNA for the CDR3: TGCGCCAGCAGCTTGGGGACTAGCAGCAATGAGCAGTTCTTC. Protein sequence: CASSLGTSSNEQFF.

The rearrangement joins TRBV5-6 to TRBJ2-3, with TRBD2 matching over 9 bases. There are 15 residues in the CDR3. Germline V CDR1 and CDR2: SGHDT, YYEEEE. V dropped 2 bases and J dropped 6; count of bases not matched to a gene: 7. CDR3 protein: CASSFLAGEIDTQYF. DNA of the CDR3: TGTGCCAGCAGCTTCTTAGCGGGAGAAATTGATACGCAGTATTTT.

V gene TRBV20-1 combines with J gene TRBJ2-7, with D possibly being TRBD1 (5 bases). CDR3 length equals 11 residues. Germline CDR1 reads DFQATT; CDR2 reads SNEGSKA (reference sequence). V lost 1 base and J lost 4, with 5 bases in between. DNA for the CDR3: TGCAGTGCTAGAGGACAGTACGAGCAGTACTTC. Translation: CSARGQYEQYF.